The 14 T cell receptor beta chains below come from one sample, sequenced in a study of blood T cells in healthy people across ages. Sample-barcoded 5' priming and a J-beta primer mix drove a second PCR of about 6 to 12 cycles. Using its own MiXCR run on the 5' RACE reads, TCRdb lists one record per CDR3 protein. The sample shows about 780,000 distinct CDR3 sequences, about 46% of them seen only once. Sequences were obtained from blood. These receptors all come from a man at least 80 years old in good health.

In its sample, this clonotype was seen a few times. The CDR3 spells CASSRILAAGDEQFF. CDR3 coding DNA: TGTGCCAGCAGCCGGATTCTAGCGGCGGGCGATGAGCAGTTCTTC. J is TRBJ2-1 and V is TRBV3-1, with TRBD2 identical over 7 bases. Trimming at V came to 4 bases and at J to 8 bases, leaving 11 bases not matched to a gene. This CDR3 comprises 15 residues. Per the germline V gene, CDR1 is LGHDT and CDR2 is YNNKEL (reference sequence).

The table lists this clonotype with a few counts. This chain uses TRBV20-1 with TRBJ2-7, with 11 bases identical to TRBD1. This CDR3 is 13 amino acids long. Trimming at V came to 6 bases and at J to 3 bases, leaving 4 bases not matched to a gene. Germline assignment: CDR1 DFQATT and CDR2 SNEGSKA (reference sequence). CDR3 in DNA: TGCAGTGCCCAGGGACAGGGGGTCTACGAGCAGTACTTC. It is translated as CSAQGQGVYEQYF.

This chain uses TRBV30 with TRBJ2-3; D may be TRBD2 (5 bases). The V end was cut by 4 bases, the J end by 4 bases, with 12 bases between. The CDR3 is 13 residues long. Germline CDR1 and CDR2: GTSNPN and SVGIG (reference sequence). The CDR3 is CAWTRISADTQYF. CDR3 bases: TGTGCCTGGACCCGGATTAGCGCAGATACGCAGTATTTT.

This clonotype was observed at least ten times. V gene TRBV9 combines with J gene TRBJ2-3, with 8 nucleotides matching TRBD2. The germline V gene encodes CDR1 SGDLS and CDR2 YYNGEE. V was pared by 0 bases and J by 2 bases, with 2 bases of the junction left unmatched. The length of the CDR3 is 15 residues. Written as DNA, the CDR3 is TGTGCCAGCAGCGTAGCGGGAGGGCCCACAGATACGCAGTATTTT. This gives the protein CASSVAGGPTDTQYF.

The sample holds a few counts of this clonotype. The rearrangement uses TRBV25-1 and TRBJ2-1; the match to TRBD1 covers 11 bases. The CDR3 is 15 amino acids. Germline assignment: CDR1 MGHDK and CDR2 SYGVNS. Trimming at V came to 4 bases and at J to 7 bases, leaving 6 bases not matched to a gene. The CDR3 here is CASSAPGTGGNEQFF. The CDR3 DNA reads as TGTGCCAGCAGTGCACCCGGGACAGGGGGAAATGAGCAGTTCTTC.

As regards this clonotype: A clone one base away is much larger, so this may be a read error. This sequence joins TRBV7-2 and TRBJ2-3; 11 positions match TRBD2. CDR1 and CDR2 (germline): SGHTA, FQGNSA. This CDR3 is built from 15 residues. This CDR3 is CASSLLAGGTDMQYF. The CDR3 nucleotides read TGTGCCAGCAGCCTTCTAGCGGGAGGTACAGATATGCAGTATTTT.

Ten or more counts support this clonotype. This chain links TRBV7-2 with TRBJ2-3, with TRBD2 identical over 12 bases. Germline V lookup: CDR1 SGHTA, CDR2 FQGNSA. J gave up 5 bases and V 3 bases, and 3 bases lay outside the gene matches. The CDR3 spans 15 residues. For the CDR3, the DNA is TGTGCCAGCAGCTTGACTAGCGGGAGCCTAGATACGCAGTATTTT. Encoded protein: CASSLTSGSLDTQYF.

DNA of the CDR3: TGTGCCAGCAGCCAAGCTAGCGCCAGGGGCTCCTACAATGAGCAGTTCTTC. It yields the protein CASSQASARGSYNEQFF. The chain joins TRBV14 to TRBJ2-1; perhaps D is TRBD1 or TRBD2 (6 bases each). V lost 1 base and J lost 0, with 13 bases in between. This CDR3 contains 17 residues. Germline V gives CDR1 SGHDN, CDR2 FVKESK.

This clonotype was observed a single time. The chain joins TRBV6-5 to TRBJ1-1; D unclear. Germline values: CDR1 MNHEY, CDR2 SVGAGI. This CDR3 is 14 amino acids long. V was clipped by 7 bases and J by 0 bases, with 12 bases between them. The CDR3 region is CASKPNRMNTEAFF. The CDR3 DNA sequence: TGTGCCAGCAAACCGAACAGAATGAACACTGAAGCTTTCTTT.

Worth noting for this clonotype: A read error may explain this, as a much larger clone is one base away. The chain combines TRBV7-8 with TRBJ2-5; TRBD1 matches 7 bases. The CDR3 is 14 amino acids. V shed 5 bases and J 4 bases; nucleotides not matched to a gene: 7. Germline CDR1 and CDR2: SGHVS and FQNEAQ. The CDR3 region is CASSRQGELETQYF. The CDR3 region has the DNA TGTGCCAGCAGCCGTCAGGGGGAGTTAGAGACCCAGTACTTC. The full variable domain, in which reference TRBV7-8 and TRBJ2-5 provide the parts outside the CDR3, is GAGVSQSPRYKVAKRGQDVALRCDPISGHVSLFWYQQALGQGPEFLTYFQNEAQLDKSGLPSDRFFAERPEGSVSTLKIQRTQQEDSAVYLCASSRQGELETQYFGPGTRLLVL.

This chain uses TRBV5-1 with TRBJ2-1, with a possible D match to TRBD2 (5 bases). V was cut by 4 bases and J by 7 bases, with 15 bases left in between. CDR1 is SGHRS, CDR2 YFSETQ, per germline. CDR3 length equals 14 residues. This chain's CDR3 is CASSPSSGLNEQFF. In nucleotides, the CDR3 is TGCGCCAGCAGCCCTTCTTCGGGGTTGAATGAGCAGTTCTTC. Filled out from reference TRBV5-1 and TRBJ2-1, the complete variable domain reads KAGVTQTPRYLIKTRGQQVTLSCSPISGHRSVSWYQQTPGQGLQFLFEYFSETQRNKGNFPGRFSGRQFSNSRSEMNVSTLELGDSALYLCASSPSSGLNEQFFGPGTRLTVL.

This sequence joins TRBV24-1 and TRBJ2-3; 7 nucleotides align to TRBD1. V lost 9 bases, J lost 1 base, and 0 bases stayed unmatched. The germline CDR1 and CDR2 sequences are KGHDR and SFDVKD. The CDR3 loop spans 12 amino acids. The CDR3 here is CATGQGTDTQYF. As DNA, the CDR3 is TGTGCCACCGGACAGGGCACAGATACGCAGTATTTT.

This clonotype was seen ten or more times. The V gene is TRBV27, the J gene TRBJ1-5; D is unresolved. V lost 4 bases and J 5 bases, leaving 9 bases between the germline ends. Germline V lookup: CDR1 MNHEY, CDR2 SMNVEV (reference sequence). There are 13 residues in the CDR3. CDR3 nucleotide sequence: TGTGCCAGCAGTTCGTCTATTGATCAGCCCCAGCATTTT. It translates to CASSSSIDQPQHF.

This clonotype showed up just once. V and J are TRBV20-1 and TRBJ2-5; D is possibly TRBD2 (6 bases). The CDR3 extends over 14 amino acids. The V gene lost 7 bases and the J gene lost 5 bases, with 20 bases spanning the gap. The V gene's germline CDR1 is DFQATT and CDR2 SNEGSKA (reference sequence). CDR3 in DNA: TGCAGTGGAATACCGGGGACTTGGGGGGAGACCCAGTACTTC. Translating gives CSGIPGTWGETQYF.